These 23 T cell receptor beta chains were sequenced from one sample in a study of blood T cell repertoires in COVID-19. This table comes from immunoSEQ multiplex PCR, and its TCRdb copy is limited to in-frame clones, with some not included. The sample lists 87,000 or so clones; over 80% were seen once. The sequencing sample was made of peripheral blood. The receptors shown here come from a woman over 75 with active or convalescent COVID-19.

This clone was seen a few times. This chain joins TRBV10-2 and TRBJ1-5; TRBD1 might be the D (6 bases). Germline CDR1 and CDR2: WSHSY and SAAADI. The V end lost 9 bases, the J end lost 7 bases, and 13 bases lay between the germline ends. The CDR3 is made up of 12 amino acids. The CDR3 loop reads CASGQTDQPQHF. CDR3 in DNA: TGCGCCAGTGGACAGACGGACCAGCCCCAGCATTTT.

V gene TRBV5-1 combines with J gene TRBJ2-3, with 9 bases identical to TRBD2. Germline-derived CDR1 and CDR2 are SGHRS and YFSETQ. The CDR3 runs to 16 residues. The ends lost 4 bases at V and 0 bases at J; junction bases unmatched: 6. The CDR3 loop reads CASSQYTSGSTDTQYF. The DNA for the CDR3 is TGCGCCAGCAGCCAATATACTAGCGGGAGCACAGATACGCAGTATTTT. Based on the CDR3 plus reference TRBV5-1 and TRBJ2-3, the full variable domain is KAGVTQTPRYLIKTRGQQVTLSCSPISGHRSVSWYQQTPGQGLQFLFEYFSETQRNKGNFPGRFSGRQFSNSRSEMNVSTLELGDSALYLCASSQYTSGSTDTQYFGPGTRLTVL.

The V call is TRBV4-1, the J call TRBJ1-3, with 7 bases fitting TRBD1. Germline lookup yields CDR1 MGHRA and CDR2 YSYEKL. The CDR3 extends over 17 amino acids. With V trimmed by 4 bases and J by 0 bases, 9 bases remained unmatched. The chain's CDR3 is CASSLQTTGISGNTIYF. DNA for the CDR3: TGCGCCAGCAGCCTTCAGACGACAGGGATCTCTGGAAACACCATATATTTT.

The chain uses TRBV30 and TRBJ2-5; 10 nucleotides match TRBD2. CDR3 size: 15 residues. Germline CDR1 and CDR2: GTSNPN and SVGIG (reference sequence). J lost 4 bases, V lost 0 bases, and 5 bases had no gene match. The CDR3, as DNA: TGTGCCTGGAGTGTATGGGCTAGCGGGAGAGAGACCCAGTACTTC. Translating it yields CAWSVWASGRETQYF.

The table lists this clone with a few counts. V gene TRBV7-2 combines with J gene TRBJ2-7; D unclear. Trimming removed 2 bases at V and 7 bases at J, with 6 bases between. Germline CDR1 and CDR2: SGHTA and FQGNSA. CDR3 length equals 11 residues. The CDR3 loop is CASSLLREQYF. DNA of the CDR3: TGTGCCAGCAGCTTACTTCGGGAGCAGTACTTC.

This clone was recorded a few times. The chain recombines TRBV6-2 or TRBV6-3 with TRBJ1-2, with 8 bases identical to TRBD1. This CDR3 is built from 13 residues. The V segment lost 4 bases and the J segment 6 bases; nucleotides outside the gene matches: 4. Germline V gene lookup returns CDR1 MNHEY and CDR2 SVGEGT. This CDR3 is CASSSQGADGYTF. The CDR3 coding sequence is TGTGCCAGCAGTTCGCAGGGGGCAGATGGCTACACCTTC.

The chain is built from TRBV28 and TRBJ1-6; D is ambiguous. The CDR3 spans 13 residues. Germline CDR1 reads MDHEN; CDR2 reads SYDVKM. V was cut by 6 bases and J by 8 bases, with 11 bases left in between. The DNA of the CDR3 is TGTGCCAGCAGCACCCCGCAGGATTCACCCCTCCACTTT. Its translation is CASSTPQDSPLHF.

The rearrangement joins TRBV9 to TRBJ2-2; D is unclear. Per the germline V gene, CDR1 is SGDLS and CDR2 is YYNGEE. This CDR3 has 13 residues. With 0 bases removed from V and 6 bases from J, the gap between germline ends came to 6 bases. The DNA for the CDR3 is TGTGCCAGCAGCGTAGAATCAGCCGGGGAGCTGTTTTTT. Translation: CASSVESAGELFF.

This CDR3 is CASSMQPQGNYGYTF. Here the CDR3 DNA reads TGTGCCAGCAGCATGCAACCACAGGGCAACTATGGCTACACCTTC. V and J are TRBV5-5 and TRBJ1-2, with a weak D call TRBD1 (6 bases). From germline, CDR1 is SGHKS and CDR2 YYEKEE (reference sequence). The CDR3 length is 15 residues. Trimming took 4 bases from V and 2 from J, leaving 15 bases between them.

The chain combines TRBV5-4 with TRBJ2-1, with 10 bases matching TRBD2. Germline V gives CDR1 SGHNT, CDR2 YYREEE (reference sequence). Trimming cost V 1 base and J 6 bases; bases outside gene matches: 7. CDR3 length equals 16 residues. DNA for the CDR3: TGTGCCAGCAGCTTGAACCGACTAGCGGGTCGCAATGAGCAGTTCTTC. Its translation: CASSLNRLAGRNEQFF.

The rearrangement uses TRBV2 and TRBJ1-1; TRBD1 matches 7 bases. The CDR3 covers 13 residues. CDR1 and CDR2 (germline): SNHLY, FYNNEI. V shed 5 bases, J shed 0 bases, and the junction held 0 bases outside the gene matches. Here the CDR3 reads CASSQGVNTEAFF. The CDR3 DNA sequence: TGTGCCAGCAGTCAGGGGGTGAACACTGAAGCTTTCTTT.

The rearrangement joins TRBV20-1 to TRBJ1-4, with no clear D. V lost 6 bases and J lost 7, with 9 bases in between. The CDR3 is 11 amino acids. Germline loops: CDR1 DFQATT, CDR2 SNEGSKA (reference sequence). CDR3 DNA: TGCAGTGCGAGGGAGGGTGAAAAACTGTTTTTT. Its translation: CSAREGEKLFF.

The CDR3 loop reads CASRRPDRAYEQYF. CDR3 nucleotide sequence: TGTGCCAGCAGGAGGCCGGACAGGGCCTACGAGCAGTACTTC. The chain links TRBV6-5 to TRBJ2-7, with 8 bases that match TRBD1. CDR1 and CDR2 (germline): MNHEY, SVGAGI. This CDR3 has 14 residues. The J segment lost 2 bases and the V segment lost 6 bases, leaving 6 bases of the junction unmatched.

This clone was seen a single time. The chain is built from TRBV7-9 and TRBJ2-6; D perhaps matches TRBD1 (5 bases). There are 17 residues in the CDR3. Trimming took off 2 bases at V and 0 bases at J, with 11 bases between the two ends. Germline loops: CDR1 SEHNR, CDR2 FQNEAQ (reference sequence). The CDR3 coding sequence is TGTGCCAGCAGCTTAAGGGGCCGCTCCTCTGGGGCCAACGTCCTGACTTTC. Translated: CASSLRGRSSGANVLTF.

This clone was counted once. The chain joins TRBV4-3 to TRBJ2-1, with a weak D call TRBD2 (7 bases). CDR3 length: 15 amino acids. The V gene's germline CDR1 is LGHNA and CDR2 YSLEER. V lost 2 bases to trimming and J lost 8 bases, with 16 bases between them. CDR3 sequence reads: CASSQRWGGTYEQFF. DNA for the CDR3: TGCGCCAGCAGCCAACGGTGGGGGGGCACCTATGAGCAGTTCTTC.

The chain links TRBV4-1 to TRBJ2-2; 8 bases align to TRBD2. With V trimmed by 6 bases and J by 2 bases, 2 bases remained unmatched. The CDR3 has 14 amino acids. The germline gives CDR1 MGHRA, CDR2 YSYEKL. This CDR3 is CASRAGGNTGELFF. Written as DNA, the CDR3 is TGCGCCAGCAGGGCGGGGGGCAACACCGGGGAGCTGTTTTTT.

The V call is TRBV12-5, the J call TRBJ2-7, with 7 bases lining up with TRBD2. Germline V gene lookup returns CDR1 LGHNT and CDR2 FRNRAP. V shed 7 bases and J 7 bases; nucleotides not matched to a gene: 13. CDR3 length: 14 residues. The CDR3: CASEMTSSLGEQYF. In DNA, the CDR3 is TGTGCTAGTGAGATGACTAGCAGCCTTGGAGAGCAGTACTTC. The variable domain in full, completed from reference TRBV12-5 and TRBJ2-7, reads DARVTQTPRHKVTEMGQEVTMRCQPILGHNTVFWYRQTMMQGLELLAYFRNRAPLDDSGMPKDRFSAEMPDATLATLKIQPSEPRDSAVYFCASEMTSSLGEQYFGPGTRLTVT.

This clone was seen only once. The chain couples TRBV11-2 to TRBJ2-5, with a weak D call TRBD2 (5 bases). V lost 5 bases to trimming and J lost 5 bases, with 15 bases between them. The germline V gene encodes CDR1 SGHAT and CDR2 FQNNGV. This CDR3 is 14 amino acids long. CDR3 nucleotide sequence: TGTGCCAGCAGCCTGACGGAGGCCGTTGAGACCCAGTACTTC. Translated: CASSLTEAVETQYF.

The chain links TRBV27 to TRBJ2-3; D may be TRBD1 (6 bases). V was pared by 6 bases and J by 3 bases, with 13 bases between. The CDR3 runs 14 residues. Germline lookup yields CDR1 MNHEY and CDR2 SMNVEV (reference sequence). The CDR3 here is CASRGLQGTDTQYF. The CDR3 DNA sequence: TGTGCCAGCAGGGGGTTACAGGGTACAGATACGCAGTATTTT.

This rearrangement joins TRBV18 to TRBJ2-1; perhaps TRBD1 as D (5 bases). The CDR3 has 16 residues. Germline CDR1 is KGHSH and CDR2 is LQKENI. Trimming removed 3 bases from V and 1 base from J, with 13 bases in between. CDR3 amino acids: CASSPRRTQSYNEQFF. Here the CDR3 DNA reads TGTGCCAGCTCACCGCGAAGGACACAATCCTACAATGAGCAGTTCTTC.

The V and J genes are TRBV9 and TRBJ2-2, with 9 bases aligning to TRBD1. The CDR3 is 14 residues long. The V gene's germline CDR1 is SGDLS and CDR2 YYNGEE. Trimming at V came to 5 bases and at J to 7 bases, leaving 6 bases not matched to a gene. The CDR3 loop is CASRPGQGSGELFF. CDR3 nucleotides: TGTGCCAGCAGACCGGGACAGGGCAGCGGGGAGCTGTTTTTT.

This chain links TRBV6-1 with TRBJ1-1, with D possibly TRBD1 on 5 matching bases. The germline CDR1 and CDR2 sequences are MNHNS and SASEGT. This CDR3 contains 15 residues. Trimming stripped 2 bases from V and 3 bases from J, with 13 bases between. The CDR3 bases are TGTGCCAGCAGTGAATTGGGGGGAGTAGACACTGAAGCTTTCTTT. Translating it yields CASSELGGVDTEAFF.

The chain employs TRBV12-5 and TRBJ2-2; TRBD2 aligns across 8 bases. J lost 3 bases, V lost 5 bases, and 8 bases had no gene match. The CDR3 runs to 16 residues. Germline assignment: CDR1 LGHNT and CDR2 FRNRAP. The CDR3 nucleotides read TGTGCTAGTGGTCCCGGGGGGGCGATGTACACCGGGGAGCTGTTTTTT. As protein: CASGPGGAMYTGELFF.